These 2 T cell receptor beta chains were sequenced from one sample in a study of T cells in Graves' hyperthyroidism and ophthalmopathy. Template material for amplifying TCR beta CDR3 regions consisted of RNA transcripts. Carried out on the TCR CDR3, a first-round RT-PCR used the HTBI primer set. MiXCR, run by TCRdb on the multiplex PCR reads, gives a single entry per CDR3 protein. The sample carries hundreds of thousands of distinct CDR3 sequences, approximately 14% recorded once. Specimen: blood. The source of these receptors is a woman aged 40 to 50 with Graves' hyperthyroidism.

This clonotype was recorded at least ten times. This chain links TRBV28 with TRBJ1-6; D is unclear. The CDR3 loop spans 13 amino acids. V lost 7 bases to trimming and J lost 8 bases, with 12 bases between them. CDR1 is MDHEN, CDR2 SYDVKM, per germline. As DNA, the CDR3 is TGTGCCAGCACCGCGGGTAACGATTCACCCCTCCACTTT. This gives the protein CASTAGNDSPLHF.

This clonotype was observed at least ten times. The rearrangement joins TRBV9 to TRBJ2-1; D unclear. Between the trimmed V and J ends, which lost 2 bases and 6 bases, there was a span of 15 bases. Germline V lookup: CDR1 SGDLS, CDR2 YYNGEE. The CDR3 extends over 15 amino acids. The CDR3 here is CASSVGTVAANEQFF. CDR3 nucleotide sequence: TGTGCCAGCAGCGTGGGTACTGTAGCCGCCAATGAGCAGTTCTTC.